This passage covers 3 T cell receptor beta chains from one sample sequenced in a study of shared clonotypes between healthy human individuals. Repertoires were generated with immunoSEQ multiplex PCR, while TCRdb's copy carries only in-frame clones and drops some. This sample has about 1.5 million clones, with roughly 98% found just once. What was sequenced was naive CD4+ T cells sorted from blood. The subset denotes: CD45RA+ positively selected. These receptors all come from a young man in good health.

CDR3 sequence reads: CASSLVGGGPHGEQFF. The CDR3 DNA sequence: TGTGCCAGCAGCCTCGTTGGGGGAGGGCCCCATGGTGAGCAGTTCTTC. This chain links TRBV14 with TRBJ2-1; 7 bases map to TRBD2. The CDR3 is 16 amino acids. CDR1 is SGHDN and CDR2 is FVKESK in the germline V gene. V shed 4 bases and J 9 bases; nucleotides not matched to a gene: 15.

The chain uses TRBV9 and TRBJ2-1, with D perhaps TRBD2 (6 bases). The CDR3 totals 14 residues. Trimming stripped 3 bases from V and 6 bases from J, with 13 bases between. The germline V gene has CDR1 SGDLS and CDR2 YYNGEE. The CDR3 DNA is TGTGCCAGCAGCGGCGGGGAGCGCCCCAATGAGCAGTTCTTC. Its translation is CASSGGERPNEQFF.

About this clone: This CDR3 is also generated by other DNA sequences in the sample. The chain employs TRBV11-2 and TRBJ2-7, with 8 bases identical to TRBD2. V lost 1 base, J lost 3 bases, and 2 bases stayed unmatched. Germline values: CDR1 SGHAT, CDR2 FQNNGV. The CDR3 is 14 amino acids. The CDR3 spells CASSLVRGGYEQYF. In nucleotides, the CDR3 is TGTGCCAGCAGCTTAGTCCGGGGGGGCTACGAGCAGTACTTC. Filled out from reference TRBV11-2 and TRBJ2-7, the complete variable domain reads EAGVAQSPRYKIIEKRQSVAFWCNPISGHATLYWYQQILGQGPKLLIQFQNNGVVDDSQLPKDRFSAERLKGVDSTLKIQPAKLEDSAVYLCASSLVRGGYEQYFGPGTRLTVT.